These T cell receptor beta chains were read from a single sample in a study of T cells in Graves' hyperthyroidism and ophthalmopathy. TCRdb reprocessed the multiplex PCR reads with MiXCR, giving one entry per CDR3 protein. Of almost 350,000 distinct CDR3 sequences listed, less than 20% are singletons. Sequenced material: blood. These receptors were obtained from a woman aged 40 to 50 with Graves' ophthalmopathy. Both conserved end residues are part of each CDR3. D genes are given only for firm matches. Clone sizes are given selectively: once, few, many, or a class where the clone is expanded.

size | J | V | D | CDR3 | DNA
NA | TRBJ2-7 | TRBV4-3 | TRBD1 | CASSQPGQGTYEQYF | TGCGCCAGCAGCCAGCCGGGACAGGGCACCTACGAGCAGTACTTC
many | TRBJ1-2 | TRBV28 | NA | CASSFADTNYGYTF | TGTGCCAGCAGTTTCGCGGATACTAACTATGGCTACACCTTC
many | TRBJ1-5 | TRBV10-1 | NA | CASSEKPQHF | TGCGCCAGCAGTGAGAAGCCCCAGCATTTT
many | TRBJ2-7 | TRBV11-2 | NA | CASSLGVDRLDEQYF | TGTGCCAGCAGCTTAGGGGTTGACAGGCTCGACGAGCAGTACTTC
many | TRBJ2-7 | TRBV29-1 | TRBD1 | CSVRSGTAGGEQYF | TGCAGCGTAAGGTCCGGGACAGCTGGGGGCGAGCAGTACTTC
NA | TRBJ1-2 | TRBV12-3/TRBV12-4 | NA | CASSRARVGYTF | TGTGCCAGCAGTCGGGCCCGAGTGGGCTACACCTTC
many | TRBJ1-2 | TRBV29-1 | TRBD1 | CSVLSPGGYDYGYTF | TGCAGCGTTCTTAGTCCAGGGGGTTATGACTATGGCTACACCTTC
NA | TRBJ1-1 | TRBV12-3/TRBV12-4 | NA | CASSTIRPNTEACF | TGTGCCAGCAGTACGATCAGGCCCAACACTGAAGCTTGCTTT
few | TRBJ2-2 | TRBV5-1 | NA | CASSADASGGSGELFF | TGCGCCAGCAGCGCGGATGCGTCAGGAGGATCCGGGGAGCTGTTTTTT
many | TRBJ2-6 | TRBV6-5 | NA | CASSYSSQSGANVLTF | TGTGCCAGCAGTTACTCTTCCCAGTCGGGGGCCAACGTCCTGACTTTC
NA | TRBJ1-6 | TRBV4-1 | TRBD1 | CASSGWSGGETSSYNSPLHF | TGCGCCAGCAGCGGCTGGTCAGGGGGCGAGACGAGCTCCTATAATTCACCCCTCCACTTT
few | TRBJ2-2 | TRBV6-1 | TRBD2 | CASSDLAGVAGELFF | TGTGCCAGCAGTGACCTAGCGGGAGTCGCCGGGGAGCTGTTTTTT
few | TRBJ1-2 | TRBV6-1 | TRBD1 | CASAGGGGYTF | TGTGCCAGCGCAGGGGGTGGAGGCTACACCTTC
many | TRBJ1-3 | TRBV7-2 | NA | CASSRDSPGNTIYF | TGTGCCAGCAGCAGGGACTCCCCTGGAAACACCATATATTTT
few | TRBJ1-5 | TRBV6-5 | NA | CASSHATDSNQPQHF | TGTGCCAGCAGTCACGCGACAGATAGCAATCAGCCCCAGCATTTT
many | TRBJ2-7 | TRBV28 | TRBD1 | CASSSQTGVRYEQYF | TGTGCCAGCAGTTCTCAGACAGGGGTCCGATACGAGCAGTACTTC
many | TRBJ1-2 | TRBV19 | TRBD1 | CASSILGGPGYGYTF | TGTGCCAGTAGTATTTTAGGGGGCCCGGGCTATGGCTACACCTTC
many | TRBJ1-5 | TRBV7-8 | NA | CASSLGTIIRPPNQPQHF | TGTGCCAGCAGCTTGGGGACAATCATCCGTCCTCCTAATCAGCCCCAGCATTTT
many | TRBJ2-7 | TRBV7-9 | NA | CASSLGWSGRAYEQYF | TGTGCCAGCAGCTTAGGTTGGTCGGGAAGGGCCTACGAGCAGTACTTC
many | TRBJ2-5 | TRBV6-4 | NA | CASSRGRGQETQYF | TGTGCCAGCAGTCGTGGACGGGGACAAGAGACCCAGTACTTC
many | TRBJ1-1 | TRBV6-2/TRBV6-3 | NA | CASTTNWGGGTEAFF | TGTGCCAGCACCACAAATTGGGGAGGGGGCACTGAAGCTTTCTTT
many | TRBJ2-7 | TRBV28 | NA | CASSFPGGGQYF | TGTGCCAGCAGTTTCCCCGGGGGTGGGCAGTACTTC
many | TRBJ1-2 | TRBV28 | NA | CASRRVEGFDYGYTF | TGTGCCAGTCGAAGAGTAGAGGGTTTTGACTATGGCTACACCTTC